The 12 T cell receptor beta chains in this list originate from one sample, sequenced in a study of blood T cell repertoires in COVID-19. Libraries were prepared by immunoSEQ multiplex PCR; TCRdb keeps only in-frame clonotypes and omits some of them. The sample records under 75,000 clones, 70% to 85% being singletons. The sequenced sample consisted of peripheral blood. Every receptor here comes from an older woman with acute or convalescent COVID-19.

The CDR3 DNA reads as TGTGCCAGCGAGCGTTACACAGATACGCAGTATTTT. Translated, it gives CASERYTDTQYF. V gene TRBV2 combines with J gene TRBJ2-3; D unresolved. The CDR3 consists of 12 residues. Trimming took 8 bases from V and 2 from J, leaving 8 bases between them. Germline V gene sequence: CDR1 SNHLY, CDR2 FYNNEI. Variable domain in full (rest from reference TRBV2 and TRBJ2-3): EPEVTQTPSHQVTQMGQEVILRCVPISNHLYFYWYRQILGQKVEFLVSFYNNEISEKSEIFDDQFSVERPDGSNFTLKIRSTKLEDSAMYFCASERYTDTQYFGPGTRLTVL.

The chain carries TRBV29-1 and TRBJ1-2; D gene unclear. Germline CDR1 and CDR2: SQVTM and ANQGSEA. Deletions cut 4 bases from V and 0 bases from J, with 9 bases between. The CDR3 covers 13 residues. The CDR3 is CSVGEGTNYGYTF. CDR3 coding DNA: TGCAGCGTTGGGGAGGGTACTAACTATGGCTACACCTTC. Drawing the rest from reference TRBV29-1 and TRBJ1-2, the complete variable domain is SAVISQKPSRDICQRGTSLTIQCQVDSQVTMMFWYRQQPGQSLTLIATANQGSEATYESGFVIDKFPISRPNLTFSTLTVSNMSPEDSSIYLCSVGEGTNYGYTFGSGTRLTVV.

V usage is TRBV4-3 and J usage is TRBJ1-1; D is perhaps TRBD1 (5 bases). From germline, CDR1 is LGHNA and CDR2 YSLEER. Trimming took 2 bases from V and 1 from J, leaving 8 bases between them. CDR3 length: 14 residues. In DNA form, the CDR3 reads TGCGCCAGCAGCCAACGTCAGGGGAACACTGAAGCTTTCTTT. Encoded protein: CASSQRQGNTEAFF.

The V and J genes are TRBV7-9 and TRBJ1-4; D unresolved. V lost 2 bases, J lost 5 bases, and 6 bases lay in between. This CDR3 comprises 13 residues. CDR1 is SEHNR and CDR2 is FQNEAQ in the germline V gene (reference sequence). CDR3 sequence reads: CASSLSLNEKLFF. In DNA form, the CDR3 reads TGTGCCAGCAGCTTAAGCCTAAATGAAAAACTGTTTTTT.

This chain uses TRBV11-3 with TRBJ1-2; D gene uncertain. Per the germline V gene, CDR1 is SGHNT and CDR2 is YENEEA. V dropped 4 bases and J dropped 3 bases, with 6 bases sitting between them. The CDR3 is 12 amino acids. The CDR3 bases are TGTGCCAGCAGCTCGGTCCACTATGGCTACACCTTC. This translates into CASSSVHYGYTF.

The CDR3 nucleotides are TGTGCCAGCAGCTACGACCGGGACTACACCTACGAGCAGTACTTC. It encodes CASSYDRDYTYEQYF. The chain combines TRBV7-2 with TRBJ2-7; 7 positions agree with TRBD2. This CDR3 contains 15 residues. Germline lookup yields CDR1 SGHTA and CDR2 FQGNSA. With 4 bases clipped from V and 2 bases from J, the junction kept 8 bases outside the gene matches.

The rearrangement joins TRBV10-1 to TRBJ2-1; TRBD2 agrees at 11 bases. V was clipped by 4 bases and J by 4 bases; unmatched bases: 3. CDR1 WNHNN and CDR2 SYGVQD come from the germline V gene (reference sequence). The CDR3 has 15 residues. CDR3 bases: TGCGCCAGCAGTGCGGGGACTAGCGGTTACAATGAGCAGTTCTTC. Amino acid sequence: CASSAGTSGYNEQFF.

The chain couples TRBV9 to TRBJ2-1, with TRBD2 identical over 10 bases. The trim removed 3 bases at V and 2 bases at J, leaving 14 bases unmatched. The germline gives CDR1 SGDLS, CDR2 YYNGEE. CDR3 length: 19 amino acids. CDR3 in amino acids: CASSELAGDLTGAYNEQFF. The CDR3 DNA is TGTGCCAGCAGCGAGCTAGCGGGGGACCTCACTGGGGCCTACAATGAGCAGTTCTTC.

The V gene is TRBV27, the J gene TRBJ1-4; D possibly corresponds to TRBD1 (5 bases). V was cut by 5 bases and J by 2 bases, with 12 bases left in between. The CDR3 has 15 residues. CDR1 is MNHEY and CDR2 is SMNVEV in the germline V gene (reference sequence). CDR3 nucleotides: TGTGCCAGCAGTGTAGGGGATGCCACTAATGAAAAACTGTTTTTT. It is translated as CASSVGDATNEKLFF.

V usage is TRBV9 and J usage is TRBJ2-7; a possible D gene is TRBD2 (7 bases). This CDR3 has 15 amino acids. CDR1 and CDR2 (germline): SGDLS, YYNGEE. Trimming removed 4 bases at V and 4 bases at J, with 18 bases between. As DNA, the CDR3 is TGTGCCAGCAGCCCAGATGGGGGCGGGGGATACGAGCAGTACTTC. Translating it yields CASSPDGGGGYEQYF.

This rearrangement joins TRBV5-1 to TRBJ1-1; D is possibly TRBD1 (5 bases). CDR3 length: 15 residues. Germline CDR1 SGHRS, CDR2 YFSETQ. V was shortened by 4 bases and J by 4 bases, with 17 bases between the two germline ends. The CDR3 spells CASSRGAPESTEAFF. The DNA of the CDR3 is TGCGCCAGCAGCAGGGGCGCTCCAGAGAGCACTGAAGCTTTCTTT.

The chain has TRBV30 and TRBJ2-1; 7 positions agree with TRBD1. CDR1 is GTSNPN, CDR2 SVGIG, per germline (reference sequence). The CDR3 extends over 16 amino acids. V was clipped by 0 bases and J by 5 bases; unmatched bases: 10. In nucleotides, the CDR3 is TGTGCCTGGAGTGTAAGGGGCAGGGGGAAGAACAATGAGCAGTTCTTC. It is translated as CAWSVRGRGKNNEQFF.